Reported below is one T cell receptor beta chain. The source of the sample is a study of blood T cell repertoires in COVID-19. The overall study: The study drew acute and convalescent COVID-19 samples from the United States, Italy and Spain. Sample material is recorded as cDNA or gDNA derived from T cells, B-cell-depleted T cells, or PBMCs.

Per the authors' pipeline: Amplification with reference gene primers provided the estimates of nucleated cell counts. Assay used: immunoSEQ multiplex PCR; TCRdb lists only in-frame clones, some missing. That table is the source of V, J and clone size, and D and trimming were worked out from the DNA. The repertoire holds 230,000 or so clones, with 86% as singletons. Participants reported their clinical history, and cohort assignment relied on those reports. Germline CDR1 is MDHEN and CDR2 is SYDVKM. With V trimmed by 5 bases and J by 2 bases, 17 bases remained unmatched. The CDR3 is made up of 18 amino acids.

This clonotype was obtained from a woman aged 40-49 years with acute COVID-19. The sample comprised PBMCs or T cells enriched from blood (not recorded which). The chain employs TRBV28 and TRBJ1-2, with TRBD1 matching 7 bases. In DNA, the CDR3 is TGTGCCAGCAGTCCAGAGACCGGGACAGCTTTAAGGAACTATGGCTACACCTTC. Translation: CASSPETGTALRNYGYTF.